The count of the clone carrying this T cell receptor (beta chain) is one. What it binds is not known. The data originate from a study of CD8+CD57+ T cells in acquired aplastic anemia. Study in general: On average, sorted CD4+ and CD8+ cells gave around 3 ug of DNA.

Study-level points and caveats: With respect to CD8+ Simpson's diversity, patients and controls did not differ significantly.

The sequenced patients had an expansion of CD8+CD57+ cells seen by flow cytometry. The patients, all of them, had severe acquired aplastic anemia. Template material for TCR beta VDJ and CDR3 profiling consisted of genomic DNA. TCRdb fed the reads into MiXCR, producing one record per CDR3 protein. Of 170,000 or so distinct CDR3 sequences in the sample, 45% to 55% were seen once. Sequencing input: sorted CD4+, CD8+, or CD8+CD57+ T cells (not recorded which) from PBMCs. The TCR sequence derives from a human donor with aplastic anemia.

The CDR3 reads CASSPSHDGTDGYTF. CDR3 nucleotide sequence: TGTGCCAGCAGCCCCAGCCACGACGGGACGGACGGCTACACCTTC. The genes are TRBV3-1 and TRBJ1-2, with D perhaps TRBD1 (5 bases). With 4 bases removed from V and 8 bases from J, the gap between germline ends came to 20 bases. The germline CDR1 and CDR2 sequences are LGHDT and YNNKEL (reference sequence). The CDR3 spans 15 residues.